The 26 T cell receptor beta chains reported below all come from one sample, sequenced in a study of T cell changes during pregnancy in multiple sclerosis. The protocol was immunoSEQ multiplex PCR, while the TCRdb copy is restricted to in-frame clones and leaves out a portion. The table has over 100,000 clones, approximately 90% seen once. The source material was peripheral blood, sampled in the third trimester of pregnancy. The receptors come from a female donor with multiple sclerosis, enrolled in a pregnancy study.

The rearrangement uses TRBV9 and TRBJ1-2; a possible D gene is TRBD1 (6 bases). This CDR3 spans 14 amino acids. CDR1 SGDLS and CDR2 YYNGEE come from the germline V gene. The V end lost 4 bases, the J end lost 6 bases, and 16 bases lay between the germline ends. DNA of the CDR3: TGTGCCAGCAGCTCAGGGGCTCCCTCCCATGGCTACACCTTC. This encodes CASSSGAPSHGYTF.

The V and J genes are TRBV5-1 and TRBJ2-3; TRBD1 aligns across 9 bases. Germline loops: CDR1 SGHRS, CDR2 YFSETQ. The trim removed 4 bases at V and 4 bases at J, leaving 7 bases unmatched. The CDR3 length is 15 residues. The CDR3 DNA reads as TGCGCCAGCAGCCCCGGGACAGGGCTCGCAGATACGCAGTATTTT. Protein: CASSPGTGLADTQYF. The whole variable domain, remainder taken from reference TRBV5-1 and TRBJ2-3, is KAGVTQTPRYLIKTRGQQVTLSCSPISGHRSVSWYQQTPGQGLQFLFEYFSETQRNKGNFPGRFSGRQFSNSRSEMNVSTLELGDSALYLCASSPGTGLADTQYFGPGTRLTVL.

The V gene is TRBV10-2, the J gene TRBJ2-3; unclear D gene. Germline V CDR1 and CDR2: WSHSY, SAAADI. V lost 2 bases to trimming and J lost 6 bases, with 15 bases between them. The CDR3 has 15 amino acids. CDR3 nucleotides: TGCGCCAGCAGTGAGACAGCCTTGGCGAAGGATACGCAGTATTTT. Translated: CASSETALAKDTQYF.

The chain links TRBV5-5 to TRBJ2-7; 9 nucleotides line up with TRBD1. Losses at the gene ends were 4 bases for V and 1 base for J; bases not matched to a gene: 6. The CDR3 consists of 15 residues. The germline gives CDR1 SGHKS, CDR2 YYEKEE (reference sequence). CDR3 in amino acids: CASSGTGGRSYEQYF. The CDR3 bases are TGTGCCAGCAGCGGAACAGGGGGCAGGTCCTACGAGCAGTACTTC. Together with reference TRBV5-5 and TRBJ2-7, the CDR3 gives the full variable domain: DAGVTQSPTHLIKTRGQQVTLRCSPISGHKSVSWYQQVLGQGPQFIFQYYEKEERGRGNFPDRFSARQFPNYSSELNVNALLLGDSALYLCASSGTGGRSYEQYFGPGTRLTVT.

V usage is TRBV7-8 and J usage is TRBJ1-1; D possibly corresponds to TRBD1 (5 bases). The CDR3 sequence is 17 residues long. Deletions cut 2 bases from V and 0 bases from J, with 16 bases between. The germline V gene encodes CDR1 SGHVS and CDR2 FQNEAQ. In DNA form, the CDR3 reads TGTGCCAGCAGCTTAATTCTCCAGGGCCCCATGAACACTGAAGCTTTCTTT. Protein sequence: CASSLILQGPMNTEAFF.

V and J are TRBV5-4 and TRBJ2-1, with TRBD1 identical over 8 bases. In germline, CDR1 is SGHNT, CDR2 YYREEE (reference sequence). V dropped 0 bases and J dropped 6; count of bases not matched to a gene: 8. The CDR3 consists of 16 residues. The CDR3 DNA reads TGTGCCAGCAGCTTGGGTAGACAGGGGCTTGGCAATGAGCAGTTCTTC. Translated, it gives CASSLGRQGLGNEQFF.

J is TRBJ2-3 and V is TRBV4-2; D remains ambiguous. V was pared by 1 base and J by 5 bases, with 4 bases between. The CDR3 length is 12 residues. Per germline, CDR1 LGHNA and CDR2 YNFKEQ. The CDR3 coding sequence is TGTGCCAGCAGCCAAGGAGTAGATACGCAGTATTTT. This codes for CASSQGVDTQYF.

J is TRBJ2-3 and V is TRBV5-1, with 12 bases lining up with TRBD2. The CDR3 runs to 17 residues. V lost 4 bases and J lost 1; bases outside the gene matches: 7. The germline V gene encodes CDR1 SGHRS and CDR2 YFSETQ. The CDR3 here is CASSILPSGGGTDTQYF. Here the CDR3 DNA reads TGCGCCAGCAGCATACTACCTAGCGGGGGGGGCACAGATACGCAGTATTTT.

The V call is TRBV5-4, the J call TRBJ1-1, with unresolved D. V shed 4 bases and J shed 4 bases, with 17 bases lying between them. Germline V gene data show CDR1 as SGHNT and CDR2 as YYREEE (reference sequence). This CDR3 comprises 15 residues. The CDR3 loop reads CASSLVTRLATEAFF. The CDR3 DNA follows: TGTGCCAGCAGCCTTGTTACGCGGCTCGCCACTGAAGCTTTCTTT.

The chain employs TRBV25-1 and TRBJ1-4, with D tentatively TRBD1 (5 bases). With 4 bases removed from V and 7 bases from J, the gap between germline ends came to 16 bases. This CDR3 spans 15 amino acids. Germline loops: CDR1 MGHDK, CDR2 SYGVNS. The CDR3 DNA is TGTGCCAGCAGTGGGCAGGCGCCCGGGGGTGAAAAACTGTTTTTT. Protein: CASSGQAPGGEKLFF.

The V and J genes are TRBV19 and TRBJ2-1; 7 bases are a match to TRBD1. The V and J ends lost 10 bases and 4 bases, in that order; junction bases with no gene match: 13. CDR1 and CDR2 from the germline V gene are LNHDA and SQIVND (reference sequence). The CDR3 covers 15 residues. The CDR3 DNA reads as TGTGCCACCGACCCCGGGACAGATAAGTACAATGAGCAGTTCTTC. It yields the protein CATDPGTDKYNEQFF. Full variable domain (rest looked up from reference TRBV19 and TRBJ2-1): DGGITQSPKYLFRKEGQNVTLSCEQNLNHDAMYWYRQDPGQGLRLIYYSQIVNDFQKGDIAEGYSVSREKKESFPLTVTSAQKNPTAFYLCATDPGTDKYNEQFFGPGTRLTVL.

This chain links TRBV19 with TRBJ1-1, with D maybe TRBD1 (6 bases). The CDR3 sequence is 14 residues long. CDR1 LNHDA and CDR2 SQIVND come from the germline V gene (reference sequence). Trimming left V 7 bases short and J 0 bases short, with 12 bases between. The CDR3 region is CASKDRILNTEAFF. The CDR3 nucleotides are TGTGCCAGTAAGGACAGAATTTTGAACACTGAAGCTTTCTTT.

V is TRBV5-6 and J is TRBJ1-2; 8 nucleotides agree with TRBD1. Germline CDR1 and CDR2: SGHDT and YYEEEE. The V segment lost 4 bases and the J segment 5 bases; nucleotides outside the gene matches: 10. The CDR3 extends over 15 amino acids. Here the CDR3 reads CASSLWDRWGYGYTF. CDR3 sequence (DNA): TGTGCCAGCAGCCTCTGGGACAGGTGGGGGTATGGCTACACCTTC.

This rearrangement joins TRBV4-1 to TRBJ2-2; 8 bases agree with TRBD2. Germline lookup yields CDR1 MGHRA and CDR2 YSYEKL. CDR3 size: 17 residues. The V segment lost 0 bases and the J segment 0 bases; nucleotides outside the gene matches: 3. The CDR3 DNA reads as TGCGCCAGCAGCCAAGATCGGGGACTAGCGAACACCGGGGAGCTGTTTTTT. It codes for CASSQDRGLANTGELFF.

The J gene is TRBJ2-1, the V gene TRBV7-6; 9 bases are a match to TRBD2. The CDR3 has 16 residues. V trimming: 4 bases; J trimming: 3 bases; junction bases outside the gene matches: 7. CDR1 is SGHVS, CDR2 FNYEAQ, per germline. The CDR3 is CASSSYGGRVYNEQFF. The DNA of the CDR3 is TGTGCCAGCAGCTCTTATGGCGGGAGGGTCTACAATGAGCAGTTCTTC.

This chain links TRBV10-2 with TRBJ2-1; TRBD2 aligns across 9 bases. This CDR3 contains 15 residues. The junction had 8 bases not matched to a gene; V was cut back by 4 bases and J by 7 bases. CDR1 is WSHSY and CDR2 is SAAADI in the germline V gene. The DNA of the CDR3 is TGCGCCAGCAGTGGGGGACTAGCTTTAAATAATGAGCAGTTCTTC. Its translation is CASSGGLALNNEQFF.

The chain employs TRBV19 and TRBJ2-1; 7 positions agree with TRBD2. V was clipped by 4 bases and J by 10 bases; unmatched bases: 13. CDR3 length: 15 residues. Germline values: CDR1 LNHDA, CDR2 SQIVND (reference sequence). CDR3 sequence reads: CASSRIWTRDEEQFF. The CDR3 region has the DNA TGTGCCAGTAGTAGAATATGGACTAGGGACGAGGAGCAGTTCTTC.

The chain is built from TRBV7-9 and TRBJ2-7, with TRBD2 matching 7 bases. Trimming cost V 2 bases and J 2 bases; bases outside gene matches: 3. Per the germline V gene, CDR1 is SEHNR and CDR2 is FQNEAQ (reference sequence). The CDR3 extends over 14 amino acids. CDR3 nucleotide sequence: TGTGCCAGCAGCTTACCGGGAGGACCCTACGAGCAGTACTTC. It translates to CASSLPGGPYEQYF.

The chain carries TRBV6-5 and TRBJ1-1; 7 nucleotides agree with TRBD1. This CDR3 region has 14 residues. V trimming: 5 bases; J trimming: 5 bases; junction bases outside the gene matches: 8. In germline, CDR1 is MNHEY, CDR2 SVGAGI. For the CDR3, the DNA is TGTGCCAGCAGTACCCCAACAGGGGAGACTGAAGCTTTCTTT. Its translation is CASSTPTGETEAFF.

The CDR3 nucleotides are TGTGCCAGCAGTACACTAGCGGGCACTTACAATGAGCAGTTCTTC. Translating gives CASSTLAGTYNEQFF. The chain couples TRBV6-5 to TRBJ2-1, with TRBD2 matching 9 bases. Trimming removed 5 bases from V and 4 bases from J; junction bases left unmatched: 6. CDR1 is MNHEY, CDR2 SVGAGI, per germline. The CDR3 spans 15 residues.

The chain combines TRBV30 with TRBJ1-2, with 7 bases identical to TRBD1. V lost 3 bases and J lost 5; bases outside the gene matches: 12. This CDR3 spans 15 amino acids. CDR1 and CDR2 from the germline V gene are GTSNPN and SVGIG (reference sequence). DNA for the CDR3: TGTGCCTGGAGCACGACAGGGATTGTATTGTATGGCTACACCTTC. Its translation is CAWSTTGIVLYGYTF.

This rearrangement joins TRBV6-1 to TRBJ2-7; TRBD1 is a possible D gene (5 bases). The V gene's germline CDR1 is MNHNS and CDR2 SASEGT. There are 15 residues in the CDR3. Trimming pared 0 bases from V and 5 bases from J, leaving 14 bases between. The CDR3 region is CASSEASGQAHEQYF. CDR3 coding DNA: TGTGCCAGCAGTGAAGCGTCAGGGCAAGCCCACGAGCAGTACTTC.

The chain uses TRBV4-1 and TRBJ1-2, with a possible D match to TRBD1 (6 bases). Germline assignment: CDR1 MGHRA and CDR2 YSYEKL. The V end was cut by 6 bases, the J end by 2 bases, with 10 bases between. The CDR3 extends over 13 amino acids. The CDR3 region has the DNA TGCGCCAGCAGAGGCAGGGGAAACTATGGCTACACCTTC. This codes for CASRGRGNYGYTF.

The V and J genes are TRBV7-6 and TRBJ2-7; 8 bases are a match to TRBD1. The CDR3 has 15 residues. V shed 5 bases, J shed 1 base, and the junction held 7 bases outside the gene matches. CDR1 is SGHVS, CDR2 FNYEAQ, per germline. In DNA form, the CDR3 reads TGTGCCAGCAGCGCGATACAGGGGGGTTCCTACGAGCAGTACTTC. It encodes CASSAIQGGSYEQYF.

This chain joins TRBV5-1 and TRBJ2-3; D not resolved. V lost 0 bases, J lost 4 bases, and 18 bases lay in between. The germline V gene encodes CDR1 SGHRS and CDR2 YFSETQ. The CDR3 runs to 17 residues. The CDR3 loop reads CASSLASRLAPPDTQYF. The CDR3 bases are TGCGCCAGCAGCTTGGCCTCGAGATTAGCCCCCCCAGATACGCAGTATTTT.

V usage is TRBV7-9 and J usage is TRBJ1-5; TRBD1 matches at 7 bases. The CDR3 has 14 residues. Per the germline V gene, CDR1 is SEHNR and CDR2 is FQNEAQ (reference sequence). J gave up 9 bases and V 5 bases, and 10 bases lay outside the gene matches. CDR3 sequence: CASSPGDSQRPQHF. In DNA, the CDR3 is TGTGCCAGCAGCCCAGGGGACAGCCAGCGGCCCCAGCATTTT.